The present TCR beta chain was sequenced within a study of draining lymph node invasion in breast cancer (dated by TCRdb to the early 2020s). For the study in its entirety: Metastasis in lymph nodes was diagnosed using histology and cytokeratin immunohistochemistry and was confirmed with EpCAM/CD45 flow cytometry. Across breast cancer tissues, a separate targeted assay used bulk TCR-beta CDR3 sequencing to compare sorted memory regulatory T cells with memory conventional CD4 T cells. Matched non-invaded and tumor-invaded tumor-draining lymph nodes plus the primary tumor were contributed by each patient, with both Treg and Tconv subsets profiled. The separate targeted TCR sequencing included lymph nodes from five patients, and primary tumors were also sequenced for three of those five patients. Study-level results and caveats: TCRs shared between the Treg and Tconv subsets were viewed as suggestive of, but not proof of, a common clonal origin. In the targeted TCR-seq data, Tregs appeared to be more clonally expanded than Tconvs in all tissues, and lower diversity was found for both subsets in tumor than in lymph nodes. Detection of some of the top 100 tumor clones in both invaded and non-invaded nodes suggests recirculation between tumor and draining nodes. Within each tissue, roughly 13-22% of Treg TCRs were also found among Tconvs, a result interpreted as suggesting peripheral Treg induction. Whether Treg conversion occurred in a given organ or whether converted Tregs recirculated between nodes and tumor could not be resolved from the data. The tumor top-100 clone tracking analysis was possible in only two patients.

For memory regulatory T cells, the sort was based on CD4+ CD45RA- CD25high cells. Tumor-draining lymph nodes were classified as non-invaded or invaded according to the absence or presence of metastatic tumor cells. T cells were pre-enriched with a Miltenyi Pan T Cell isolation kit before staining and sorting. Immunohistochemistry for estrogen receptor, progesterone receptor, HER2 and Ki-67 was used to characterize the primary tumors. Within a few hours after surgery, fresh surgical tissue was processed by cutting the tissue into small fragments. Tissue fragments were enzymatically digested with Liberase TL plus DNase for about 20 minutes and were then filtered through a 40-micrometer strainer. After DAPI live/dead staining, cells were sorted on a BD FACS Aria II at about 97-99% purity. Sorted cells were lysed in TCL buffer, and RNA was purified using a Norgen Single Cell RNA purification kit that included DNase treatment.

The CDR3 sequence holds 13 residues, the cysteine and phenylalanine included. The entry retains the CDR3 DNA only, 39 bases that are in frame from base 1. Between the V and J ends, shortened by 3 bases and 8 bases respectively, the junction contains 10 bases. The library was built by means of bulk RNA-seq. TCRdb shows the sequencer as Illumina HiSeq 2500. The published analysis was carried out like this. For the separate targeted TCR-seq dataset, CDR3 sequences were extracted and quantified from raw reads using MiXCR version 2.1.5 with default parameters. Each TCR-beta clone in the separate targeted TCR-seq dataset was defined by the V gene, J gene and CDR3 sequence taken together. In the separate targeted TCR-seq dataset, clones with fewer than three counts were first removed, after which only the 90% most strongly expressed clones per sample were kept. In the separate targeted TCR-seq dataset, Treg-Tconv overlap was computed as shared clones divided by total Treg clones per tissue, times 100. The raw public reads went through TCRdb reprocessing: fastp at Q25, MiXCR clone calling, in-frame beta chains kept. One record per CDR3 amino acid sequence lists the most common genes and DNA. The V and J calls follow TCRdb's processing rather than the paper's. The sample profile shows about 3,100 distinct CDR3 sequences; approximately 52% of them were found once. The leading ten clones occupy roughly 3.1% of the sample.

In the case of this clonotype: Its antigen is not yet known. Nothing much larger sits one base from this clone, and base qualities are not available.

The sequenced material came from sorted memory Tregs from a lymph node. Per the publication, the cell subset or site label means: CD45RA-negative sorted CD4+ T cells (memory Tconv or effector/memory Treg). This chain joins TRBV12-3 or TRBV12-4 to TRBJ1-4, with the D gene not clear enough to name. The sequence was obtained from a female donor with luminal breast cancer. The CDR3 has the sequence CASSFGGGEKLFF. The DNA sequence reads TGTGCCAGCAGTTTTGGCGGAGGGGAAAAACTGTTTTTT.